Shown below are 21 T cell receptor beta chains from a single sample sequenced in a study of T cells in Graves' hyperthyroidism and ophthalmopathy. RNA transcripts served as the template for amplifying TCR beta CDR3 regions. The study used the HTBI primer set for a first-round RT-PCR of the TCR CDR3. TCRdb called the multiplex PCR reads again in MiXCR, with one record for every CDR3 protein. The sample records a few hundred thousand distinct CDR3 sequences, 15% to 20% being singletons. The sequenced sample was blood. The receptors were sampled from a woman in her 40s with Graves' ophthalmopathy.

This clonotype was seen many times. This chain links TRBV2 with TRBJ1-2; 8 bases are shared with TRBD1. Germline CDR1 SNHLY, CDR2 FYNNEI. The CDR3 covers 13 residues. V was clipped by 0 bases and J by 10 bases; unmatched bases: 4. In nucleotides, the CDR3 is TGTGCCAGCAGTGAAGCGAGGACAGGGACCTACACCTTC. Translated: CASSEARTGTYTF.

This clonotype was seen a few times. The chain links TRBV7-9 to TRBJ2-3; TRBD1 is a possible D gene (6 bases). Trimming stripped 4 bases from V and 2 bases from J, with 10 bases between. The germline CDR1 and CDR2 sequences are SEHNR and FQNEAQ (reference sequence). The CDR3 extends over 14 amino acids. The CDR3 nucleotides are TGTGCCAGCAGCTGGGACAAGTCCACAGATACGCAGTATTTT. Protein: CASSWDKSTDTQYF.

This clonotype was detected ten times or more. The rearrangement joins TRBV28 to TRBJ2-7; D unclear. Per germline, CDR1 MDHEN and CDR2 SYDVKM. The CDR3 sequence is 12 residues long. The V gene lost 3 bases and the J gene lost 3 bases, with 6 bases spanning the gap. Here the CDR3 DNA reads TGTGCCAGCAGTTTGAAGGGCTACGAGCAGTACTTC. Residues: CASSLKGYEQYF.

This clonotype was recorded at least ten times. V is TRBV20-1 and J is TRBJ2-1, with D hard to call. The ends were cut back, 0 bases at V and 5 bases at J, with 14 bases in the middle. The CDR3 consists of 15 residues. Germline values: CDR1 DFQATT, CDR2 SNEGSKA (reference sequence). CDR3 nucleotides: TGCAGTGCTAGAGATCGAGAGTTAGTGAACAATGAGCAGTTCTTC. This encodes CSARDRELVNNEQFF.

Points on this clonotype: A read error may explain this, as a much larger clone is one base away. The rearrangement joins TRBV6-2 or TRBV6-3 to TRBJ2-1; TRBD2 agrees at 16 bases. The length of the CDR3 is 15 residues. CDR1 is MNHEY, CDR2 SVGEGT, per germline. V lost 6 bases to trimming and J lost 8 bases; unmatched junction nucleotides: 4. In DNA, the CDR3 is TGTGCCAGCAGATCCGGGACTAGCGGGGGGGATGAGCAGTTCTTC. Translation gives CASRSGTSGGDEQFF.

This clonotype was recorded only once. V and J are TRBV29-1 and TRBJ2-7; 8 positions agree with TRBD2. V lost 6 bases and J lost 6; bases outside the gene matches: 10. Germline values: CDR1 SQVTM, CDR2 ANQGSEA. The CDR3 covers 13 residues. CDR3 in amino acids: CSVAPTGGGEQYF. CDR3 sequence (DNA): TGCAGCGTCGCTCCCACGGGGGGGGGCGAGCAGTACTTC.

In regard to this clonotype: A much bigger clone sits one base away, suggesting this may be a read error. The CDR3 coding sequence is TGTGCCTGGAGACCCCAGTCGAGCACTGAAGCTTTCTTT. Translation: CAWRPQSSTEAFF. The chain uses TRBV30 and TRBJ1-1; D gene ambiguous. CDR3 length: 13 amino acids. Germline V CDR1 and CDR2: GTSNPN, SVGIG (reference sequence). Trimming stripped 3 bases from V and 4 bases from J, with 12 bases between.

This clonotype has a count of ten or more. The chain has TRBV2 and TRBJ2-3; 13 bases are shared with TRBD2. CDR1 and CDR2 (germline): SNHLY, FYNNEI. J was trimmed by 2 bases and V by 7 bases; bases with no gene match: 9. The CDR3 covers 17 residues. This CDR3 is CASNGLAGVGHTDTQYF. The CDR3 nucleotides read TGTGCCAGCAATGGACTAGCGGGAGTTGGTCACACAGATACGCAGTATTTT.

This clonotype has only one observation. At one of its ends the junction is not consistent with the germline gene, which may arise from a read error. This chain links TRBV5-1 with TRBJ1-1, with 7 bases that match TRBD1. This CDR3 is 15 amino acids long. Germline V gene sequence: CDR1 SGHRS, CDR2 YFSETQ. CDR3 amino acids: CASSSGGQANTEAFF. The CDR3 DNA reads as TGTGCCAGCAGCTCGGGCGGACAGGCCAACACTGAAGCTTTCTTT.

This clonotype was seen a handful of times. V usage is TRBV2 and J usage is TRBJ1-6, with 7 bases identical to TRBD1. The CDR3 loop spans 14 amino acids. J lost 7 bases, V lost 7 bases, and 7 bases had no gene match. Germline V CDR1 and CDR2: SNHLY, FYNNEI. The CDR3 here is CASTRDRLNSPLHF. The DNA of the CDR3 is TGTGCCAGCACCCGGGACAGACTAAATTCACCCCTCCACTTT.

CDR3 nucleotide sequence: TGTGCCAGCAGCCACGGACAGCTCTCCTATAATTCACCCCTCCACTTT. It yields the protein CASSHGQLSYNSPLHF. The chain recombines TRBV3-1 with TRBJ1-6; possibly TRBD1 for D (6 bases). The CDR3 covers 16 residues. The V gene's germline CDR1 is LGHDT and CDR2 YNNKEL (reference sequence). V was clipped by 3 bases and J by 0 bases, with 9 bases between them.

At least ten counts were recorded for this clonotype. This sequence joins TRBV18 and TRBJ2-7; TRBD2 matches at 10 bases. CDR3 length: 15 amino acids. Germline CDR1 and CDR2: KGHSH and LQKENI. J lost 6 bases, V lost 2 bases, and 7 bases had no gene match. The CDR3 spells CASSPVSGGRGEQYF. DNA of the CDR3: TGTGCCAGCTCACCAGTTAGCGGGGGGCGTGGCGAGCAGTACTTC.

V usage is TRBV18 and J usage is TRBJ2-5; no clear D gene. The CDR3 contains 17 residues. Germline lookup yields CDR1 KGHSH and CDR2 LQKENI. V lost 0 bases, J lost 1 base, and 15 bases lay in between. The CDR3 protein is CASSPPVWQWPQETQYF. The CDR3 nucleotides read TGTGCCAGCTCACCACCGGTGTGGCAGTGGCCCCAAGAGACCCAGTACTTC.

This clonotype was observed many times. The CDR3 is CASSQGGQGQTNEKLFF. The CDR3 nucleotides read TGCGCCAGCAGCCAAGGGGGACAGGGGCAAACTAATGAAAAACTGTTTTTT. The chain employs TRBV4-1 and TRBJ1-4, with 10 bases matching TRBD1. V shed 1 base and J 1 base; nucleotides not matched to a gene: 3. The CDR3 totals 17 residues. Germline V gene sequence: CDR1 MGHRA, CDR2 YSYEKL.

The V gene is TRBV5-4, the J gene TRBJ2-3, with D unresolved. Germline CDR1 is SGHNT and CDR2 is YYREEE (reference sequence). The CDR3 totals 15 residues. The V gene lost 2 bases and the J gene lost 4 bases, with 14 bases spanning the gap. CDR3 loop: CASSLYGSAPDTQYF. As DNA, the CDR3 is TGTGCCAGCAGCTTATATGGGTCCGCCCCAGATACGCAGTATTTT.

This clonotype appeared many times. The gene calls are TRBV13 and TRBJ2-3; TRBD2 agrees at 9 bases. V shed 4 bases, J shed 4 bases, and the junction held 12 bases outside the gene matches. This CDR3 spans 17 amino acids. CDR1 PRHDT and CDR2 FYEKMQ come from the germline V gene (reference sequence). CDR3 region: CASSWGSGRRNADTQYF. CDR3 in DNA: TGTGCCAGCAGCTGGGGTAGCGGGAGACGGAATGCAGATACGCAGTATTTT.

V usage is TRBV12-3 or TRBV12-4 and J usage is TRBJ2-2, with 7 bases aligning to TRBD1. CDR3 length equals 15 residues. V lost 5 bases, J lost 4 bases, and 7 bases stayed unmatched. CDR3 DNA: TGTGCCAGCAGTGCAATTGGACAGGCCACCGGGGAGCTGTTTTTT. Amino acids: CASSAIGQATGELFF.

This clonotype has a count of ten or more. The gene calls are TRBV30 and TRBJ1-5, with D perhaps matching TRBD1 (5 bases). Trimming pared 7 bases from V and 1 base from J, leaving 14 bases between. CDR1 is GTSNPN and CDR2 is SVGIG in the germline V gene (reference sequence). The CDR3 loop spans 14 amino acids. The CDR3 sequence is CASRVSGSNQPQHF. The CDR3 nucleotides read TGTGCCTCGCGGGTCTCAGGGAGCAATCAGCCCCAGCATTTT.

This clonotype was observed at least ten times. The CDR3 sequence is CSAPRGRNEKLFF. CDR3 DNA: TGCAGTGCCCCCAGGGGAAGAAATGAAAAACTGTTTTTT. This chain joins TRBV20-1 and TRBJ1-4; maybe TRBD1 (6 bases). The V end was cut by 6 bases, the J end by 5 bases, with 13 bases between. This CDR3 is built from 13 residues. Per the germline V gene, CDR1 is DFQATT and CDR2 is SNEGSKA (reference sequence).

J is TRBJ1-1 and V is TRBV18; D unclear. The germline V gene encodes CDR1 KGHSH and CDR2 LQKENI. CDR3 length: 13 residues. V was cut by 3 bases and J by 4 bases, with 9 bases left in between. CDR3 residues: CASSPQRVTEAFF. The CDR3, as DNA: TGTGCCAGCTCACCCCAGAGGGTCACTGAAGCTTTCTTT.

This clonotype has a count of ten or more. The chain has TRBV11-2 and TRBJ2-7; the match to TRBD2 covers 10 bases. From germline, CDR1 is SGHAT and CDR2 FQNNGV. The junction had 7 bases not matched to a gene; V was cut back by 5 bases and J by 0 bases. The length of the CDR3 is 16 residues. The CDR3 DNA follows: TGTGCCAGCAGCCTGGGGGGGACTAGCGCCTCCTACGAGCAGTACTTC. Residues: CASSLGGTSASYEQYF.